These 17 T cell receptor beta chains share one sample of origin, sequenced in a study of cytomegalovirus exposure and HLA in healthy donors. The repertoire was sequenced with immunoSEQ multiplex PCR; TCRdb's copy has only in-frame clones and lacks some. The sample lists some 350,000 clones; about nine tenths were seen once. The sample taken for sequencing was PBMCs. The receptors shown here come from a woman under 40 in good health and CMV-seropositive.

V is TRBV6-6 and J is TRBJ2-1, with 7 bases identical to TRBD2. With 3 bases clipped from V and 8 bases from J, the junction kept 10 bases outside the gene matches. The CDR3 runs to 15 residues. The V gene's germline CDR1 is MNHNY and CDR2 SVGAGI (reference sequence). The CDR3 loop is CASSYLREFRDEQFF. CDR3 sequence (DNA): TGTGCCAGCAGTTATTTGCGGGAGTTCAGGGATGAGCAGTTCTTC.

V and J are TRBV7-9 and TRBJ2-7; 7 bases align to TRBD1. This CDR3 is 14 amino acids long. Trimming cost V 1 base and J 3 bases; bases outside gene matches: 3. CDR1 is SEHNR, CDR2 FQNEAQ, per germline (reference sequence). The CDR3: CASSLVQGDYEQYF. CDR3 DNA: TGTGCCAGCAGCTTAGTGCAGGGGGACTACGAGCAGTACTTC.

The chain employs TRBV4-1 and TRBJ2-7; possibly TRBD1 or TRBD2 for D (5 bases each). Trimming took off 1 base at V and 3 bases at J, with 16 bases between the two ends. The V gene's germline CDR1 is MGHRA and CDR2 YSYEKL. The CDR3 sequence is 16 residues long. CDR3 in amino acids: CASSQVPGTDDYEQYF. The CDR3 nucleotides are TGCGCCAGCAGCCAAGTTCCGGGGACGGATGACTACGAGCAGTACTTC.

The gene calls are TRBV18 and TRBJ2-1; TRBD1 aligns across 7 bases. CDR3 length equals 15 residues. The germline gives CDR1 KGHSH, CDR2 LQKENI. After removal of 1 base from V and 9 bases from J, the junction contained 9 bases not matched to a gene. The CDR3 DNA reads as TGTGCCAGCTCACCACTCGACAGGGCCAGTAGTGAGCAGTTCTTC. Amino acid sequence: CASSPLDRASSEQFF.

The J gene is TRBJ1-1, the V gene TRBV6-5; 8 bases align to TRBD1. From germline, CDR1 is MNHEY and CDR2 SVGAGI. Trimming at V came to 2 bases and at J to 8 bases, leaving 1 base not matched to a gene. The length of the CDR3 is 12 residues. Here the CDR3 DNA reads TGTGCCAGCAGTTACCAGGGGGCGGAAGCTTTCTTT. This gives the protein CASSYQGAEAFF.

In DNA form, the CDR3 reads TGTGCCAGCAGTTACCTGGCCGGGGCCAACGTCCTGACTTTC. Protein: CASSYLAGANVLTF. The genes are TRBV6-5 and TRBJ2-6, with D uncertain. Germline V gives CDR1 MNHEY, CDR2 SVGAGI. The germline V and J ends were trimmed by 2 bases and 4 bases, with 6 bases remaining between them. The CDR3 loop spans 14 amino acids.

The chain uses TRBV5-1 and TRBJ2-7, with D maybe TRBD2 (6 bases). V gave up 3 bases and J gave up 6 bases, with 13 bases separating them. This CDR3 comprises 13 residues. Germline V gene data show CDR1 as SGHRS and CDR2 as YFSETQ. CDR3 nucleotide sequence: TGCGCCAGCAGCTCCCTCGGGGGACCCGAGCAGTACTTC. Translation gives CASSSLGGPEQYF.

This clone was observed once. The V call is TRBV4-3, the J call TRBJ2-1; no definite D call. Trimming took off 1 base at V and 1 base at J, with 8 bases between the two ends. Germline V gives CDR1 LGHNA, CDR2 YSLEER. The length of the CDR3 is 15 residues. The CDR3 region is CASSQVSLSYNEQFF. DNA of the CDR3: TGCGCCAGCAGCCAAGTGTCCTTATCCTACAATGAGCAGTTCTTC.

The chain is built from TRBV4-3 and TRBJ2-2, with 8 nucleotides matching TRBD2. The J segment lost 1 base and the V segment lost 5 bases, leaving 9 bases of the junction unmatched. The CDR3 contains 17 residues. CDR1 and CDR2 from the germline V gene are LGHNA and YSLEER. In DNA form, the CDR3 reads TGCGCCAGCAGCACTGGCCAACTAGCGGTGAACACCGGGGAGCTGTTTTTT. This sequence encodes CASSTGQLAVNTGELFF.

The rearrangement joins TRBV28 to TRBJ1-5; D not resolved. V dropped 5 bases and J dropped 0 bases, with 14 bases sitting between them. This CDR3 comprises 16 residues. Per the germline V gene, CDR1 is MDHEN and CDR2 is SYDVKM. The CDR3 DNA reads TGTGCCAGCAGTCAACCCCGGCAATATAGCAATCAGCCCCAGCATTTT. This sequence encodes CASSQPRQYSNQPQHF.

The chain joins TRBV2 to TRBJ2-7, with D possibly matching TRBD2 (6 bases). The CDR3 is made up of 17 amino acids. Looked up from germline, CDR1 is SNHLY and CDR2 is FYNNEI. V was clipped by 1 base and J by 3 bases, with 19 bases between them. As DNA, the CDR3 is TGTGCCAGCAGTGAAGGGGCCCCGGGACTCGGATTCTACGAGCAGTACTTC. Translating gives CASSEGAPGLGFYEQYF.

In this sample, this clone turned up a few times. J is TRBJ2-7 and V is TRBV30; a possible D gene is TRBD1 (6 bases). This CDR3 has 13 residues. Germline assignment: CDR1 GTSNPN and CDR2 SVGIG (reference sequence). Trimming cost V 1 base and J 2 bases, with 9 bases left between them. The CDR3 sequence: CAWSEGQAYEQYF. In DNA, the CDR3 is TGTGCCTGGAGTGAGGGACAAGCCTACGAGCAGTACTTC.

The V gene is TRBV4-2, the J gene TRBJ2-4, with a weak D call TRBD1 (6 bases). CDR1 LGHNA and CDR2 YNFKEQ come from the germline V gene. V lost 3 bases and J 7 bases, leaving 10 bases between the germline ends. CDR3 length: 13 residues. The CDR3 region is CASSQGAPNIQYF. In DNA, the CDR3 is TGTGCCAGCAGCCAGGGGGCCCCTAACATTCAGTACTTC.

The chain recombines TRBV5-4 with TRBJ2-3; D remains ambiguous. Germline lookup yields CDR1 SGHNT and CDR2 YYREEE (reference sequence). The CDR3 sequence is 14 residues long. V was clipped by 0 bases and J by 2 bases, with 7 bases between them. The CDR3 loop is CASSLDPNTDTQYF. The CDR3 DNA follows: TGTGCCAGCAGCTTGGACCCCAACACAGATACGCAGTATTTT.

V gene TRBV6-6 combines with J gene TRBJ2-1, with 13 nucleotides matching TRBD2. CDR3 length: 14 residues. Germline-derived CDR1 and CDR2 are MNHNY and SVGAGI (reference sequence). J was trimmed by 8 bases and V by 10 bases; bases with no gene match: 8. The CDR3 loop reads CATRTSGSRDEQFF. The CDR3 DNA sequence: TGTGCCACCCGGACTAGCGGGAGCCGGGATGAGCAGTTCTTC.

The chain has TRBV7-9 and TRBJ1-1; no firm D call. The length of the CDR3 is 12 residues. CDR1 is SEHNR and CDR2 is FQNEAQ in the germline V gene (reference sequence). Between the trimmed V and J ends, which lost 5 bases and 4 bases, there was a span of 8 bases. This CDR3 is CASSPVGTEAFF. CDR3 in DNA: TGTGCCAGCAGCCCCGTAGGCACTGAAGCTTTCTTT.

This chain links TRBV30 with TRBJ1-5; 8 positions match TRBD1. J lost 1 base, V lost 5 bases, and 4 bases had no gene match. In germline, CDR1 is GTSNPN, CDR2 SVGIG (reference sequence). The CDR3 extends over 14 amino acids. The CDR3 loop reads CAWGQGFSNQPQHF. The CDR3 coding sequence is TGTGCCTGGGGACAGGGCTTCAGCAATCAGCCCCAGCATTTT.